Sequencing of this TCR beta chain was carried out in a study of blood T cell repertoires in COVID-19. Across the study: T cells, B-cell-depleted T cells, or PBMCs provided the cDNA or gDNA that served as material.

All enrollees were roughly 18 to 90 years old and from fewer than 25 US areas. Clones were sequenced by immunoSEQ multiplex PCR, and TCRdb holds only the in-frame ones, with some missing. The sample consists of about 480,000 clones, approximately 88% of them appearing once. This clonotype was sampled from a woman aged 40 to 50 who had recovered from COVID-19. Sequencing was carried out using PBMCs or T cells enriched from blood (not recorded which).

CDR3 region: CASSPGRGRGEQYF. The CDR3 DNA reads TGTGCCAGTAGCCCCGGCAGGGGGCGGGGGGAGCAGTACTTC. The chain employs TRBV19 and TRBJ2-7, with D possibly matching TRBD1 (8 bases). Germline CDR1 reads LNHDA; CDR2 reads SQIVND (reference sequence). This CDR3 has 14 residues. V dropped 6 bases and J dropped 7 bases, with 19 bases sitting between them.